A selection of T cell receptor beta chains follows, all from one sample in a study of blood T cell repertoires in COVID-19. Generated by immunoSEQ multiplex PCR, the TCRdb table keeps only in-frame clones and is missing some. The data contain 150,000 or so clones, less than 90% of them singletons. The sample comprised peripheral blood. Receptors were obtained from a young man with active or convalescent COVID-19. The CDR3 runs from the conserved cysteine through the conserved F or W. Fields, in order: J gene, V gene, D gene, clone size, CDR3 DNA, CDR3 protein. A D gene is named only where the DNA matches it firmly. Only some rows state a clone size, as once, few, many or a class for expanded clones.

TRBJ2-3,TRBV4-2,-,once,TGTGCCAGCAGCCAAGGCGGCGGCACAGATACGCAGTATTTT,CASSQGGGTDTQYF
TRBJ2-7,TRBV6-5,TRBD1,-,TGTGCCAGCAGTTACCTTGGGACAGGGGCTAACGAGCAGTACTTC,CASSYLGTGANEQYF
TRBJ2-3,TRBV11-3,TRBD1,-,TGTGCCAGCAGCCCTACAGGGGGAGGAGATACGCAGTATTTT,CASSPTGGGDTQYF
TRBJ2-5,TRBV12-3/TRBV12-4,-,-,TGTGCCAGCAGTTTGCCTAGTTTGGAGACCCAGTACTTC,CASSLPSLETQYF
TRBJ2-1,TRBV28,TRBD2,few,TGTGCCAGCAGTTTATGGTCTAGCGGGAGTAGAGAGCAGTTCTTC,CASSLWSSGSREQFF
TRBJ2-7,TRBV12-3/TRBV12-4,-,-,TGTGCCAGCAGTTTACTCCAGTATAACGAGCAGTACTTC,CASSLLQYNEQYF
TRBJ2-1,TRBV7-2,TRBD2,-,TGTGCCAGCAGCTTACGGGCGGGACTAGAGCAGTTCTTC,CASSLRAGLEQFF
TRBJ2-3,TRBV6-5,TRBD2,-,TGTGCCAGCAGGGATAGCGGGACAGATACGCAGTATTTT,CASRDSGTDTQYF
TRBJ2-7,TRBV4-3,-,-,TGCGCCAGCAGCCCATCAGGTGCCTATCAGGAGGGCGAGCAGTACTTC,CASSPSGAYQEGEQYF
TRBJ2-3,TRBV6-5,-,-,TGTGCCAGCGTCCTAACTAGTGGCGCAGATACGCAGTATTTT,CASVLTSGADTQYF
TRBJ2-7,TRBV7-9,TRBD1,-,TGTGCCAGCAGCTTAGCCACAGGGGGCGCGTACGAGCAGTACTTC,CASSLATGGAYEQYF
TRBJ2-3,TRBV18,TRBD1,-,TGTGCCAGCTCACGACTACAGGGGGCTAGCACAGATACGCAGTATTTT,CASSRLQGASTDTQYF
TRBJ1-3,TRBV18,-,-,TGTGCCAGCTCACTATCGACATCTGGCTCTGGAAACACCATATATTTT,CASSLSTSGSGNTIYF
TRBJ1-4,TRBV6-1,-,once,TGTGCCAGCAGTGAAGGTCAGGGAAGTAGTAGGGAAAAACTGTTTTTT,CASSEGQGSSREKLFF
TRBJ2-2,TRBV5-1,-,-,TGCGCCAGCAGCGTTACCGGTACTGTAGGGGCCGGGGAGCTGTTTTTT,CASSVTGTVGAGELFF
TRBJ1-2,TRBV19,TRBD1,-,TGTGCCAGTAGTCCAACCGGGACAGCAAGTTCTTTCACCTTC,CASSPTGTASSFTF
TRBJ1-4,TRBV5-8,-,-,TGTGCCAGCAACCCACGGGGGGGCGTGGGTGAAAAACTGTTTTTT,CASNPRGGVGEKLFF
TRBJ1-1,TRBV3-1/TRBV3-2,TRBD1,-,TGTGCCAGCAGCCCGAGGGGACAGGGGGTTTTGGGCACTGAAGCTTTCTTT,CASSPRGQGVLGTEAFF
TRBJ2-7,TRBV6-6,TRBD2,-,TGTGCCAGCAGTCAACCAAGGACTAGCGCTAGAGGTTACGAGCAGTACTTC,CASSQPRTSARGYEQYF
TRBJ1-6,TRBV30,-,-,TGTGCCTGGGACCCCGGACGCTCAGGAGGGAGGCCCCTCCACTTT,CAWDPGRSGGRPLHF
TRBJ2-7,TRBV29-1,TRBD1,-,TGCAGCGTTGTGACAGGGGAACCCTACGAGCAGTACTTC,CSVVTGEPYEQYF
TRBJ2-1,TRBV25-1,-,-,TGTGCCAGCAGTGAACAGTTGGGGCAGGCAGAGTTCTTC,CASSEQLGQAEFF
TRBJ2-7,TRBV5-1,TRBD2,-,TGCGCCAGCAGCCATAGCGGGGGGCTCTCCTACGAGCAGTACTTC,CASSHSGGLSYEQYF
TRBJ2-7,TRBV11-2,-,-,TGTGCCAGCAGCTTTATTTCGGCTAGCGCTCGCTACGAGCAGTACTTC,CASSFISASARYEQYF
TRBJ1-2,TRBV27,TRBD1,-,TGTGCCAGCAGTAAGGGACAGGGGAGCATTTACTATGGCTACACCTTC,CASSKGQGSIYYGYTF
TRBJ2-6,TRBV5-5,-,-,TGTGCCAGCAGCTTTTCCGGGACTCCCCGCTCTGGGGCCAACGTCCTGACTTTC,CASSFSGTPRSGANVLTF
TRBJ1-2,TRBV5-1,TRBD1,-,TGCGCCAGCAGCTTAACAGGGGTCGGCTACACCTTC,CASSLTGVGYTF
TRBJ1-1,TRBV7-2,TRBD1,-,TGTGCCAGCAGTCAAGGGACAGGGGGCCGCACTGAAGCTTTCTTT,CASSQGTGGRTEAFF
TRBJ1-5,TRBV7-2,-,few,TGTGCCAGCAGCTTACCAGGGGTGGGTAATCAGCCCCAGCATTTT,CASSLPGVGNQPQHF
TRBJ1-1,TRBV18,TRBD1,-,TGTGCCAGCGCCCCGACAGGGATGAACACTGAAGCTTTCTTT,CASAPTGMNTEAFF
TRBJ1-4,TRBV27,TRBD1,-,TGTGCCAGCAGTGCCTACAGGGGGTTGAATGAAAAACTGTTTTTT,CASSAYRGLNEKLFF
TRBJ1-2,TRBV5-4,-,-,TGTGCCAGCAGCCTGGACCGGGTCTATGGCTACACCTTC,CASSLDRVYGYTF
TRBJ2-7,TRBV5-6,-,once,TGTGCCAGCAGCATGCCGGGGTACTCCTACGAGCAGTACTTC,CASSMPGYSYEQYF
TRBJ1-4,TRBV29-1,-,-,TGCAGCGTTGAAGACCCGGGACACCAAGGAAAACTGTTTTTT,CSVEDPGHQGKLFF
TRBJ1-1,TRBV19,TRBD1,-,TGTGCCATTCACAGGGGGAACACTGAAGCTTTCTTT,CAIHRGNTEAFF
TRBJ2-1,TRBV7-2,TRBD1,-,TGTGCCAGCAGCTCACAGGGGGCCTTCTCCTACAATGAGCAGTTCTTC,CASSSQGAFSYNEQFF
TRBJ2-3,TRBV29-1,TRBD2,-,TGCAGCGTTGCCGGGAGGGCCGGAGATACGCAGTATTTT,CSVAGRAGDTQYF
TRBJ1-2,TRBV25-1,-,-,TGTGCCAGCAGAACGACGGGGGATGGCTACACCTTC,CASRTTGDGYTF
TRBJ2-7,TRBV14,-,once,TGTGCCAGCAGCCAGAGGCCGGGTGCCTCCTACGAGCAGTACTTC,CASSQRPGASYEQYF
TRBJ1-2,TRBV3-1/TRBV3-2,TRBD1,-,TGTGCCAGCAGCCAAGTACGGACAGGGGGGAATGGCTACACCTTC,CASSQVRTGGNGYTF
TRBJ2-3,TRBV29-1,TRBD1,-,TGCAGCGTACCGGGACAGGGTCGAGATACGCAGTATTTT,CSVPGQGRDTQYF
TRBJ2-7,TRBV21-1,-,-,TGTGCCAGCAGCAAGTGTGGGACAGGGGAGTTCGAGCAGTACTTC,CASSKCGTGEFEQYF
TRBJ2-7,TRBV6-2/TRBV6-3,TRBD2,few,TGTGCCAGCAGCCGAACTTCTCAACTAGCGGGAGAATACGAGCAGTACTTC,CASSRTSQLAGEYEQYF
TRBJ2-3,TRBV6-5,-,few,TGTGCCAGCAGACTTAGACAGCAAAACACAGATACGCAGTATTTT,CASRLRQQNTDTQYF
TRBJ2-2,TRBV2,-,few,TGTGCCGGTCGCCCCGGTTCTGGGGAGCTGTTTTTT,CAGRPGSGELFF
TRBJ2-3,TRBV7-2,TRBD2,-,TGTGCCAGCAGCTTAGTTGTTAGCGGGGGGGGATCAGATACGCAGTATTTT,CASSLVVSGGGSDTQYF
TRBJ1-6,TRBV7-9,TRBD1,-,TGTGCCAGCAGCTCTGGAGTTCGGACAGGGGATAATTCACCCCTCCACTTT,CASSSGVRTGDNSPLHF
TRBJ2-1,TRBV4-2,-,few,TGTGCCAGCAGCCAAGAACCTAGCGCCTCCTACAATGAGCAGTTCTTC,CASSQEPSASYNEQFF
TRBJ1-2,TRBV5-1,TRBD1,-,TGCGCCAGCAGCGCACAGGGGGCGCAGGGTTATGGCTACACCTTC,CASSAQGAQGYGYTF
TRBJ1-4,TRBV5-1,TRBD1,-,TGCGCCAGCCACCCAGGGGGCGCTTCTAATGAAAAACTGTTTTTT,CASHPGGASNEKLFF
TRBJ2-7,TRBV7-9,TRBD2,-,TGTGCCAGCAGCGCCCCCGGGACTAGCTACGAGCAGTACTTC,CASSAPGTSYEQYF
TRBJ1-5,TRBV5-6,TRBD1,-,TGTGCCAGCAGCTTTGGGACAGCTCAGCCCCAGCATTTT,CASSFGTAQPQHF
TRBJ1-3,TRBV29-1,-,-,TGCAGCGTGGGCATGGCCTCTGGAAACACCATATATTTT,CSVGMASGNTIYF